These T cell receptor beta chains were read from a single sample in a study of blood T cells in healthy people across ages. TCRdb called the 5' RACE reads again in MiXCR, with one record for every CDR3 protein. This sample has approximately 1,700,000 distinct CDR3 sequences; 39% occur once, and the top ten carry 20% to 25%. The sample comprised blood. The receptors stem from a human donor in good health. Both conserved end residues are part of each CDR3. The D gene is left open where the match is weak. Clone size is not always given. Where it is, it says once, few, many or a class for expanded clones.

V	size	J	D	DNA	CDR3
TRBV28	NA	TRBJ2-6	NA	TGTGCCAGTGGGGGCTCCCCCGGCTCTGGGGCCAACGTCCTGACTTTC	CASGGSPGSGANVLTF
TRBV18	few	TRBJ2-7	NA	TGTGCCAGCTCACCACGAGATGACCCCTACGAGCAGTACTTC	CASSPRDDPYEQYF
TRBV2	few	TRBJ2-7	NA	TGTGCCAGCACCGAAGGGGGGATTGGGGAGCAGTACTTC	CASTEGGIGEQYF
TRBV7-8	few	TRBJ1-1	NA	TGTGCCAGCAGCCCCACGCCCACTGAAGCTTTCTTT	CASSPTPTEAFF
TRBV29-1	few	TRBJ2-1	NA	TGCAGCGTTGAAATGGGACCTGAGCAGTTCTTC	CSVEMGPEQFF
TRBV15	NA	TRBJ2-7	TRBD2	TGTGCCACCAGCAGAGATAAGACGGGGGGGCGTGAGCAGTACTTC	CATSRDKTGGREQYF
TRBV5-1	NA	TRBJ2-3	TRBD2	TGCGCCAGCAGCTTGGTATCGAGCGGGGGGGCAGATACGCAGTATTTT	CASSLVSSGGADTQYF
TRBV2	NA	TRBJ2-1	TRBD2	TGTGTCAGCAGTGGTAGCGGGAGCTCCTACAATGAGCAGTTCTTC	CVSSGSGSSYNEQFF
TRBV6-6	many	TRBJ1-2	NA	TGTGCCAGCAGTTACTCGGTGTGGCGTTCTAACTATGGCTACACCTTC	CASSYSVWRSNYGYTF
TRBV15	NA	TRBJ2-6	NA	TGTGCCACCAGCAGAGGCTACTTTGGGGGGCTACATACTGGGGCCAACGTCCTGACTTTC	CATSRGYFGGLHTGANVLTF
TRBV4-1	NA	TRBJ1-2	TRBD1	TGCGCCAGCAGCCAAGTGAGCGGGACAGCTGATGGCTACACCTTC	CASSQVSGTADGYTF
TRBV7-2	few	TRBJ2-5	NA	TGTGCCAGCAGCAGGGAATTCAGAGGGGAGACCCAGTACTTC	CASSREFRGETQYF
TRBV12-3/TRBV12-4	NA	TRBJ1-2	TRBD1	TGTGCCAACAGTCAGGGGGCGCGGGGTGGCTACACCTTC	CANSQGARGGYTF
TRBV7-9	NA	TRBJ2-1	NA	TGTGCCAGCAGCCCAGGGCCAGATGAGCAGTTCTTC	CASSPGPDEQFF
TRBV7-9	NA	TRBJ1-6	NA	TGTGCCAGCAGCTTAGGAGCCTCATATAATTCACCCCTCCACTTT	CASSLGASYNSPLHF
TRBV4-1	few	TRBJ1-2	NA	TGCGCCAGCAGCCAAGACCACAGGGTGTACTATGGCTACACCTTC	CASSQDHRVYYGYTF
TRBV7-3	few	TRBJ1-1	NA	TGTGCCAGCAGCTTCGACGGGAACGCTGAAGCTTTCTTT	CASSFDGNAEAFF
TRBV29-1	NA	TRBJ1-2	NA	TGCAGCGTCCACAGGGATGGCTACACCTTC	CSVHRDGYTF
TRBV5-1	NA	TRBJ2-3	NA	TGCGCCAGCAGTTACCGATCGGACGGCACAGATACGCAGTATTTT	CASSYRSDGTDTQYF
TRBV12-3/TRBV12-4	NA	TRBJ2-5	TRBD2	TGTGCCAGCAGCCGAGGACGGGGGGTTCAAGAGACCCAGTACTTC	CASSRGRGVQETQYF
TRBV7-9	NA	TRBJ1-2	TRBD1	TGTGCCATCTCCGGGACAGGGGTTTATGGCTACACCTTC	CAISGTGVYGYTF
TRBV9	NA	TRBJ2-1	NA	TGTGCCAGCAGCGTAGAATCGACTTCCTACAATGAGCAGTTCTTC	CASSVESTSYNEQFF